This is a list of T cell receptor beta chains from one sample in a study of control samples from healthy donors and cancer patients. Clones were read by immunoSEQ multiplex PCR, and TCRdb kept only the in-frame ones, dropping some. Among about 150,000 clones, over 85% were seen once, and the ten largest hold roughly 5.7%. Sequencing was done on a sample of blood. These receptors were taken from a man younger than 35 in good health. Each CDR3 is given with its conserved first and last residue. D genes are given only for firm matches.

CDR3 protein	V gene	J gene	D gene
CASSTGIGGYNQPQHF	TRBV11-2	TRBJ1-5	-
CASSARSYGYTF	TRBV2	TRBJ1-2	-
CASSQFRRDNYGYTF	TRBV16	TRBJ1-2	-
CAWSPDRTHGYTF	TRBV30	TRBJ1-2	TRBD1
CASSFRTGERPQHF	TRBV27	TRBJ1-5	TRBD1
CSVGQGAKSYGYTF	TRBV29-1	TRBJ1-2	TRBD1
CASSQLDSINTEAFF	TRBV14	TRBJ1-1	-
CASSPRGGPGNTIYF	TRBV18	TRBJ1-3	-
CASSPDGGELFF	TRBV3-1/TRBV3-2	TRBJ2-2	-
CASSPSDSNEKLFF	TRBV18	TRBJ1-4	-
CASIGRGMTEAFF	TRBV12-3/TRBV12-4	TRBJ1-1	-
CASSVEARDRGFSGANVLTF	TRBV6-2/TRBV6-3	TRBJ2-6	TRBD1
CASSLEWDRVASGSHNEQFF	TRBV11-3	TRBJ2-1	-
CASSLDRGTYEQYF	TRBV5-4	TRBJ2-7	-
CASSIQETQYF	TRBV19	TRBJ2-5	-
CASSTGTGLNEKLFF	TRBV5-1	TRBJ1-4	TRBD1
CASSLGTANYGYTF	TRBV5-1	TRBJ1-2	-
CATSDMDREYGYTF	TRBV24-1	TRBJ1-2	TRBD1
CATSRSLLVRFDATNEKLFF	TRBV15	TRBJ1-4	-
CASSIMGAEGETQYF	TRBV19	TRBJ2-5	-